These T cell receptor beta chains were read from a single sample in a study of T cells in Graves' hyperthyroidism and ophthalmopathy. TCRdb processed the multiplex PCR reads anew with MiXCR; each CDR3 protein has one entry. Of around 440,000 distinct CDR3 sequences in the sample, more than 15% were seen once. The sample comprised blood. These receptors were obtained from a woman under 30 with Graves' hyperthyroidism. Each CDR3 is given with its conserved first and last residue. The order of the fields is J gene, D gene, clone size, V gene, CDR3 DNA, CDR3 protein. D genes are given only for firm matches. For some rows the clone size is stated as once, few or many, or as a class when expanded; others skip it.

TRBJ1-1	TRBD1	many	TRBV6-1	TGTGCCGCAAGAGGGGGCAGGGTAAATGCGCAGAGGAACACTGAAGCTTTCTTT	CAARGGRVNAQRNTEAFF
TRBJ1-2	.	.	TRBV14	TGTGCCAGCAGCCAATGGACAGCTTCTGGGGCCTATGGCTACACCTTC	CASSQWTASGAYGYTF
TRBJ2-5	.	many	TRBV15	TGTGCCACCAGCAGAGATAGGGCAGGACTTGAGACCCAGTACTTC	CATSRDRAGLETQYF
TRBJ2-7	.	many	TRBV7-9	TGTGCCAGCAGCTCCTCAGGTATTTCCTACGAGCAGTACTTC	CASSSSGISYEQYF
TRBJ2-1	.	many	TRBV3-1	TGTGCCAGCAGCCAAGGCCGAACGACAGGCGAGCAGTTCTTC	CASSQGRTTGEQFF
TRBJ2-1	TRBD2	.	TRBV19	TGTGCCAGTAGTATCGAAGCGGGGGTCGCCTACAATGAGCAGTTCTTC	CASSIEAGVAYNEQFF
TRBJ1-1	.	many	TRBV18	TGTGCCAGCTCACCACTCGTAGGCTTGAACACTGAAGCTTTCTTT	CASSPLVGLNTEAFF
TRBJ2-5	.	.	TRBV5-5	TGTGCCAGCAGCGCCGGGATCGACCGGGGTATGGAGACCCAGTACTTC	CASSAGIDRGMETQYF
TRBJ2-7	TRBD2	few	TRBV6-5	TGTGCCAGCAGTTACACTAGCGGGGGGGCCTACGAGCAGTACTTC	CASSYTSGGAYEQYF
TRBJ2-1	TRBD2	many	TRBV12-3/TRBV12-4	TGTGCCAGCAGTTCGGGACTAGCGCCTTACAATGAGCAGTTCTTC	CASSSGLAPYNEQFF
TRBJ2-1	TRBD1	.	TRBV2	TGTGCCAGCAGAGTTGACAGGGGGCTTTTCTTTGAGCAGTTCTTC	CASRVDRGLFFEQFF